The 5 T cell receptor beta chains below all came from one sample that was sequenced in a study of T cells in Graves' hyperthyroidism and ophthalmopathy. Amplification of TCR beta CDR3 regions was performed using RNA transcripts as template. In the first-round RT-PCR of the TCR CDR3, the HTBI primer set was used. TCRdb re-analysed the multiplex PCR reads in MiXCR, keeping a single row per CDR3 protein. The repertoire has fewer than 650,000 distinct CDR3 sequences, approximately 14% of them found once; the top ten carry roughly 4.5%. The specimen sequenced was blood. The receptors stem from a middle-aged woman with Graves' ophthalmopathy.

There are many counts of this clonotype. This chain joins TRBV2 and TRBJ1-1, with D maybe TRBD1 (5 bases). Germline V gives CDR1 SNHLY, CDR2 FYNNEI. V lost 3 bases to trimming and J lost 1 base, with 9 bases between them. This CDR3 region has 14 residues. The chain's CDR3 is CASSERTSNTEAFF. In nucleotides, the CDR3 is TGTGCCAGCAGTGAGAGGACATCGAACACTGAAGCTTTCTTT.

The CDR3 is CASTTSGKGVKETQYF. Written as DNA, the CDR3 is TGTGCCAGCACCACTAGCGGGAAAGGGGTTAAAGAGACCCAGTACTTC. This chain connects TRBV13 to TRBJ2-5; 10 bases line up with TRBD2. V lost 7 bases to trimming and J lost 3 bases; unmatched junction nucleotides: 11. CDR1 is PRHDT and CDR2 is FYEKMQ in the germline V gene (reference sequence). This CDR3 comprises 16 residues.

The V gene is TRBV19, the J gene TRBJ1-1, with 8 bases matching TRBD1. This CDR3 region has 15 residues. Trimming removed 6 bases from V and 4 bases from J; junction bases left unmatched: 10. The germline gives CDR1 LNHDA, CDR2 SQIVND (reference sequence). The CDR3 DNA sequence: TGTGCCAGTAGCCTAAAGACAGGGGATCCCACTGAAGCTTTCTTT. Translating it yields CASSLKTGDPTEAFF. Complete variable domain (other parts from reference TRBV19 and TRBJ1-1): DGGITQSPKYLFRKEGQNVTLSCEQNLNHDAMYWYRQDPGQGLRLIYYSQIVNDFQKGDIAEGYSVSREKKESFPLTVTSAQKNPTAFYLCASSLKTGDPTEAFFGQGTRLTVV.

This clonotype was detected ten times or more. This chain uses TRBV28 with TRBJ2-7, with 7 bases lining up with TRBD1. Unmatched junction bases numbered 2, after V lost 6 bases and J lost 3 bases. The CDR3 is 12 residues long. The germline V gene has CDR1 MDHEN and CDR2 SYDVKM. DNA for the CDR3: TGTGCCAGCAGACAGGGGAACTACGAGCAGTACTTC. Amino acid sequence: CASRQGNYEQYF.

This clonotype occurred a few times. This chain joins TRBV7-3 and TRBJ2-2; no clear D. Germline assignment: CDR1 SGHTA and CDR2 FQGTGA. The CDR3 is 16 residues long. Trimming took off 1 base at V and 5 bases at J, with 14 bases between the two ends. The CDR3 sequence is CASSLSGRMNTGELFF. In DNA, the CDR3 is TGTGCCAGCAGCTTAAGTGGCCGAATGAATACCGGGGAGCTGTTTTTT.